This T cell receptor beta chain was found in a study of T cell responses to AZD1222 COVID-19 vaccine (dated by TCRdb to 2020 to 2022). With regard to the full study: AZD1222 recipients whose second dose came at about 4 weeks and those whose second dose came at about 12 weeks were combined into one group, since spike-specific TCR depth and breadth did not differ between the two schedules. A total of approximately 250 trial participants underwent TCR sequencing, of whom some 200 had received two doses of AZD1222 and 26 had received two doses of the MenACWY control vaccine. Enrollment into the trials was organized by age into subgroups of 18-55, 56-69 and 70-plus years, and those subgroups contained roughly 150, 30 and 60 TCR-sequenced participants, respectively.

The time point label corresponds to: baseline before first vaccination. The vaccinee samples were drawn from two UK trials, COV001 and COV002, one of which was a single-blind randomized controlled phase 2/3 trial testing AZD1222 (ChAdOx1 nCoV-19) in healthy adults. For TCRbeta chain sequencing, PBMC samples from trial participants were taken at day 0 and at day 28 after the second dose. The study at large found these results: Only five to seven AZD1222 recipients were SARS-CoV-2 seropositive at baseline, limiting conclusions about previously exposed vaccinees. CD4 TCRs associated with the vaccine covered the entire spike protein, and the dominant responses were in regions 160-218 and 743-854. Because no day 14 peak-response samples were available, repertoires were characterized only after the peak T cell response. The 56-69-year group was small, and its depth increase did not reach significance, likely because of low power. Nearly half of unique spike-specific TCRs reportedly recognized epitopes outside regions mutated in the B.1.351 and B.1.1.7 variants. Participants were mostly white British and included more females than males, and it was suggested by the authors that clonal diversity may have been underestimated. Spike-specific TCR breadth and depth rose significantly after two AZD1222 doses compared with day 0 and with MenACWY recipients.

In the case of this clone: Its antigen is not yet known. One base away there is no much larger clone; base qualities are not given.

The CDR3 regions of human TCRbeta chains were subjected to immunosequencing. The study's processing was this. Repertoire TCRs were matched against a reference library of SARS-CoV-2-specific TCRs generated with the MIRA antigen-specificity platform. Breadth was defined as the fraction of unique TCRs that were SARS-CoV-2-associated. Depth was defined as the fraction of total T cells that were SARS-CoV-2-associated. Using the MIRA data, each spike-specific TCR was assigned both to the spike region to which the TCR was reactive and to a CD4 or CD8 class. Log10-transformed breadth and depth values were compared by one-way ANOVA with Sidak's multiple comparisons tests. TCRdb stores this immuneACCESS table with in-frame sequences only. Part of the clones is absent; in the studies checked, under half of the shortfall reflects unresolved V genes, and no reason is known for the rest. V, J and clone size were drawn from that table, and D and trimming were deduced from the DNA. The sample has tens of thousands of clones on record, roughly 90% of them singletons. The ten largest make up roughly 5% of the sample.

V is pruned by 7 bases and J by 4 bases, leaving 11 bases of the junction without a gene match. The germline V gene specifies MNHEY as CDR1 and SVGAGI as CDR2. The CDR3 runs 15 amino acids, cysteine and phenylalanine included. The only DNA kept is the CDR3, 45 bases in frame from the first base. The source is an adult in good health. The sample was peripheral blood, taken on day 0 of AZD1222 vaccination. This chain joins TRBV6-5 to TRBJ1-2; 8 junctional bases match TRBD1. The DNA is as follows: TGTGCCAGCACCAAAGCGACAGGGGTGGCCTATGGCTACACCTTC. It specifies CASTKATGVAYGYTF.